The 29 T cell receptor beta chains reported below all come from one sample, sequenced in a study of siplizumab effects on memory and regulatory T cells. Repertoires were generated with immunoSEQ multiplex PCR, while TCRdb's copy carries only in-frame clones and drops some. The sample lists under 15,000 clones; more than 45% were seen once. Their antigen targets remain unknown. Researchers cocultured the mixed lymphocyte reaction cells at 37°C for under 7 days. Specimen: CFSE-low (dividing) CD8+ T cells sorted from an allogeneic mixed lymphocyte reaction. Receptor source: a human donor in good health; the cells came from an allogeneic mixed lymphocyte reaction. Some clones in this sample may be carry-over from other donors' samples.

The V gene is TRBV14, the J gene TRBJ2-3; possibly TRBD2 for D (6 bases). The CDR3 is 15 amino acids. The V gene's germline CDR1 is SGHDN and CDR2 FVKESK. V lost 1 base and J lost 1, with 9 bases in between. As DNA, the CDR3 is TGTGCCAGCAGCCAAGGGACTACCCGCACAGATACGCAGTATTTT. Protein: CASSQGTTRTDTQYF.

The CDR3 bases are TGCGCCAGCAGCCTAGCGGGAGGTCCCGAGCAGTACTTC. This encodes CASSLAGGPEQYF. The chain has TRBV5-1 and TRBJ2-7; TRBD2 agrees at 11 bases. Germline V gives CDR1 SGHRS, CDR2 YFSETQ. Trimming at V came to 4 bases and at J to 6 bases, leaving 3 bases not matched to a gene. The CDR3 contains 13 residues.

This clone is termed medium-sized. The chain uses TRBV29-1 and TRBJ2-7; possibly TRBD2 for D (6 bases). CDR3 size: 15 residues. Deletions cut 2 bases from V and 3 bases from J, with 17 bases between. Germline CDR1 SQVTM, CDR2 ANQGSEA. DNA of the CDR3: TGCAGCGTTGAAATTTGGAGGGCATCTAGCTACGAGCAGTACTTC. Protein: CSVEIWRASSYEQYF.

J is TRBJ2-3 and V is TRBV5-1; TRBD2 agrees at 10 bases. Trimming cost V 0 bases and J 4 bases; bases outside gene matches: 2. Germline CDR1 SGHRS, CDR2 YFSETQ. This CDR3 is built from 15 residues. This chain's CDR3 is CASSLELAGADTQYF. CDR3 in DNA: TGCGCCAGCAGCTTGGAGCTAGCGGGGGCAGATACGCAGTATTTT.

In its sample, this clone was seen a few times. The V and J genes are TRBV6-6 and TRBJ2-7, with a weak D call TRBD2 (5 bases). The CDR3 sequence is 14 residues long. Between the trimmed V and J ends, which lost 1 base and 4 bases, there was a span of 11 bases. CDR1 MNHNY and CDR2 SVGAGI come from the germline V gene (reference sequence). CDR3 in amino acids: CASSYYGLRYEQYF. Here the CDR3 DNA reads TGTGCCAGCAGTTACTATGGACTCAGGTACGAGCAGTACTTC.

The V call is TRBV21-1, the J call TRBJ1-4. TRBV21-1 is a listed pseudogene. The CDR3 contains 11 residues. CDR3 DNA sequence: TGTGCCAGCAGAGGGAACGAGGGACTGTTTTTT. Residues: CASRGNEGLFF.

The chain employs TRBV7-9 and TRBJ2-7; D possibly corresponds to TRBD2 (5 bases). Between the trimmed V and J ends, which lost 1 base and 6 bases, there was a span of 7 bases. The germline CDR1 and CDR2 sequences are SEHNR and FQNEAQ (reference sequence). CDR3 length equals 12 residues. This CDR3 reads CASSLGEPEQYF. The CDR3 DNA sequence: TGTGCCAGCAGCTTAGGGGAGCCCGAGCAGTACTTC.

The V and J genes are TRBV10-3 and TRBJ1-2, with D possibly being TRBD1 (6 bases). The V gene's germline CDR1 is ENHRY and CDR2 SYGVKD. Between the trimmed V and J ends, which lost 2 bases and 4 bases, there was a span of 17 bases. This CDR3 spans 16 amino acids. The CDR3 DNA follows: TGTGCCATCAGTGAGCCCTTGAACAGGGCCTTCTATGGCTACACCTTC. Protein product: CAISEPLNRAFYGYTF.

This rearrangement joins TRBV6-1 to TRBJ1-5; no clear D. CDR1 is MNHNS, CDR2 SASEGT, per germline. This CDR3 comprises 14 residues. The V end was cut by 6 bases, the J end by 3 bases, with 12 bases between. The CDR3, as DNA: TGTGCCAGCAGCGCTGGGAAGGTCAATCAGCCCCAGCATTTT. As protein: CASSAGKVNQPQHF.

This chain connects TRBV27 to TRBJ2-7; 9 bases agree with TRBD1. Germline assignment: CDR1 MNHEY and CDR2 SMNVEV (reference sequence). The CDR3 spans 13 residues. With 7 bases clipped from V and 5 bases from J, the junction kept 6 bases outside the gene matches. The chain's CDR3 is CASIPGQGDEQYF. The CDR3 DNA reads TGTGCCAGCATTCCGGGACAGGGCGACGAGCAGTACTTC.

The chain is built from TRBV12-5 and TRBJ1-3; unclear D gene. The CDR3 totals 18 residues. V lost 2 bases and J 4 bases, leaving 21 bases between the germline ends. CDR1 is LGHNT and CDR2 is FRNRAP in the germline V gene. The CDR3 nucleotides are TGTGCTAGTGGTTTGTCAGTAGGATGGGAAGGGTTCGGAAACACCATATATTTT. This sequence encodes CASGLSVGWEGFGNTIYF.

This chain joins TRBV6-5 and TRBJ2-5; TRBD2 might be the D (6 bases). There are 11 residues in the CDR3. Germline CDR1 reads MNHEY; CDR2 reads SVGAGI. The V end was cut by 6 bases, the J end by 5 bases, with 7 bases between. CDR3 sequence: CASRGGETQYF. The CDR3 bases are TGTGCCAGCAGAGGAGGGGAGACCCAGTACTTC.

This chain joins TRBV15 and TRBJ2-1; no clear D. The CDR3 sequence is 16 residues long. The ends were cut back, 3 bases at V and 0 bases at J, with 12 bases in the middle. Germline V lookup: CDR1 LNHNV, CDR2 YYDKDF (reference sequence). CDR3 in amino acids: CATSRAGPSSYNEQFF. The CDR3 bases are TGTGCCACCAGCAGGGCAGGCCCCAGCTCCTACAATGAGCAGTTCTTC.

The rearrangement uses TRBV29-1 and TRBJ2-7, with a weak D call TRBD2 (5 bases). Germline V gene sequence: CDR1 SQVTM, CDR2 ANQGSEA. The CDR3 consists of 11 residues. With 7 bases removed from V and 6 bases from J, the gap between germline ends came to 13 bases. CDR3 in DNA: TGCAGCGCCCTCTACCGGGGCGAGCAGTACTTC. Residues: CSALYRGEQYF.

This clone was counted a few times. The genes are TRBV9 and TRBJ2-2; 7 nucleotides agree with TRBD1. V gave up 3 bases and J gave up 1 base; unmatched junction bases: 3. Germline V CDR1 and CDR2: SGDLS, YYNGEE. This CDR3 is built from 15 residues. The CDR3 nucleotides read TGTGCCAGCAGCGCCCGGACAGGGAACACCGGGGAGCTGTTTTTT. Translation gives CASSARTGNTGELFF.

This chain joins TRBV27 and TRBJ1-1; D not certain. This CDR3 has 14 amino acids. Trimming shortened V by 6 bases and J by 5 bases, and 16 bases separated the two germline ends. The germline V gene has CDR1 MNHEY and CDR2 SMNVEV (reference sequence). The CDR3 spells CASRPLNVLTEAFF. The CDR3 DNA is TGTGCCAGCAGACCCCTGAACGTTTTGACTGAAGCTTTCTTT.

The chain couples TRBV4-1 to TRBJ2-7, with 10 bases matching TRBD1. Germline-derived CDR1 and CDR2 are MGHRA and YSYEKL. V shed 1 base, J shed 2 bases, and the junction held 2 bases outside the gene matches. The CDR3 covers 15 residues. As DNA, the CDR3 is TGCGCCAGCAGCCAAGGGGGACAGGGGCCCTACGAGCAGTACTTC. It codes for CASSQGGQGPYEQYF.

The chain employs TRBV29-1 and TRBJ2-5; 7 nucleotides align to TRBD1. Looked up from germline, CDR1 is SQVTM and CDR2 is ANQGSEA. This CDR3 is built from 13 residues. Unmatched junction bases numbered 10, after V lost 8 bases and J lost 4 bases. Written as DNA, the CDR3 is TGCAGCTCCGGGACAGAAAATAGAGAGACCCAGTACTTC. Residues: CSSGTENRETQYF.

The sample holds one count of this clone. The chain uses TRBV6-6 and TRBJ1-2; D call uncertain. CDR3 size: 13 residues. The germline CDR1 and CDR2 sequences are MNHNY and SVGAGI (reference sequence). V lost 5 bases to trimming and J lost 7 bases, with 14 bases between them. The CDR3 spells CASSPDGWLGYTF. The CDR3 DNA is TGTGCCAGCAGTCCGGACGGGTGGCTTGGCTACACCTTC.

This clone came up a few times. This chain links TRBV10-3 with TRBJ2-3; no firm D call. The germline gives CDR1 ENHRY, CDR2 SYGVKD. Trimming took off 0 bases at V and 6 bases at J, with 10 bases between the two ends. The CDR3 totals 14 residues. The CDR3 bases are TGTGCCATCAGTGAGTCTCAGGTCGGTGATACGCAGTATTTT. Its protein is CAISESQVGDTQYF.

This clone was recorded a few times. Here the CDR3 DNA reads TGTGCCAGCAGGGACGGATCGATCTCTGGAAACACCATATATTTT. This codes for CASRDGSISGNTIYF. This sequence joins TRBV7-9 and TRBJ1-3; D is ambiguous. Per germline, CDR1 SEHNR and CDR2 FQNEAQ (reference sequence). V gave up 6 bases and J gave up 0 bases, with 12 bases separating them. This CDR3 contains 15 residues.

V is TRBV7-9 and J is TRBJ1-1; D remains ambiguous. This CDR3 has 12 residues. Looked up from germline, CDR1 is SEHNR and CDR2 is FQNEAQ (reference sequence). V was clipped by 1 base and J by 8 bases, with 8 bases between them. CDR3 DNA sequence: TGTGCCAGCAGCTTAGGCTGGACCGAAGCTTTCTTT. It is translated as CASSLGWTEAFF.

In the case of this clone: The same CDR3 also results from other DNA sequences found in this sample. The chain recombines TRBV19 with TRBJ2-7, with 8 positions matching TRBD1. This CDR3 region has 14 residues. The germline gives CDR1 LNHDA, CDR2 SQIVND (reference sequence). The V gene end was trimmed by 6 bases and the J gene end by 2 bases; junction bases not matched to a gene: 6. The CDR3 DNA follows: TGTGCCAGTAGCTCCGGACAGGGAGCCTACGAGCAGTACTTC. Translating gives CASSSGQGAYEQYF.

The J gene is TRBJ1-5, the V gene TRBV4-1, with D unclear. The germline V gene has CDR1 MGHRA and CDR2 YSYEKL. The CDR3 is made up of 16 amino acids. V lost 5 bases and J 4 bases, leaving 18 bases between the germline ends. For the CDR3, the DNA is TGCGCCAGCAGCTTTCGGGCAAGCTTAAGGAATCAGCCCCAGCATTTT. This sequence encodes CASSFRASLRNQPQHF.

This clone has at least ten counts. The chain links TRBV6-1 to TRBJ2-3, with 7 bases that match TRBD2. V lost 2 bases, J lost 0 bases, and 2 bases stayed unmatched. Germline CDR1 is MNHNS and CDR2 is SASEGT. The CDR3 runs 15 residues. DNA of the CDR3: TGTGCCAGCAGTGAACTAGCGGCTAGCACAGATACGCAGTATTTT. This sequence encodes CASSELAASTDTQYF.

The V call is TRBV6-6, the J call TRBJ1-2; D unresolved. The CDR3 length is 16 residues. Germline V lookup: CDR1 MNHNY, CDR2 SVGAGI (reference sequence). V lost 4 bases and J lost 8, with 23 bases in between. CDR3 coding DNA: TGTGCCAGCAGTTTAAACTTTAGAGAACACAGTGGGGGCTACACCTTC. Protein sequence: CASSLNFREHSGGYTF.

This sequence joins TRBV11-2 and TRBJ1-1; D unclear. V shed 5 bases and J shed 10 bases, with 20 bases lying between them. Germline CDR1 is SGHAT and CDR2 is FQNNGV. CDR3 length: 14 amino acids. CDR3 residues: CASSAYRKNLGAFF. The CDR3 DNA follows: TGTGCCAGCAGCGCCTACCGGAAGAACCTGGGAGCTTTCTTT.

Within the sample, this clone is medium-sized (0.01 to 0.1%). This rearrangement joins TRBV27 to TRBJ1-5, with 7 bases lining up with TRBD1. The CDR3 consists of 16 residues. V shed 5 bases and J 6 bases; nucleotides not matched to a gene: 13. From germline, CDR1 is MNHEY and CDR2 SMNVEV (reference sequence). The CDR3 here is CASSLTTTGWGQPQHF. CDR3 coding DNA: TGTGCCAGCAGTCTCACCACGACAGGGTGGGGTCAGCCCCAGCATTTT.

The chain is built from TRBV4-1 and TRBJ2-7; 10 bases align to TRBD2. CDR3 length: 15 amino acids. V shed 4 bases, J shed 3 bases, and the junction held 6 bases outside the gene matches. Per the germline V gene, CDR1 is MGHRA and CDR2 is YSYEKL. The CDR3 loop reads CASSPRLAGVYEQYF. In nucleotides, the CDR3 is TGCGCCAGCAGCCCCAGGCTAGCGGGAGTCTACGAGCAGTACTTC.